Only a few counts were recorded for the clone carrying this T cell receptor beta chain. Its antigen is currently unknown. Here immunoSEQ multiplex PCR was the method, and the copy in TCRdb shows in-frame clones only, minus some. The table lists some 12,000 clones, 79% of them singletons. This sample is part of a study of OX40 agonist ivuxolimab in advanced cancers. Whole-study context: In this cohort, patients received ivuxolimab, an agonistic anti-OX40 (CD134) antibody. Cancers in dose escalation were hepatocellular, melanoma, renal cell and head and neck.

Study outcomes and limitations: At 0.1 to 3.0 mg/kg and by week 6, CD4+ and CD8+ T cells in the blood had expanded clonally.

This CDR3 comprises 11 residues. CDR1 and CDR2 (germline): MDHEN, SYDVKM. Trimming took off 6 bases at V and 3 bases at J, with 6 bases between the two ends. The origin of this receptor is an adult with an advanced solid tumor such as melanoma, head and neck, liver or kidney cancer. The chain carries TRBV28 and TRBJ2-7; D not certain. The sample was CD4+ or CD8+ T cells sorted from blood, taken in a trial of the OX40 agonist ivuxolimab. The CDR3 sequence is CASSHGYEQYF. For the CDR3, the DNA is TGTGCCAGCAGCCATGGCTACGAGCAGTACTTC.